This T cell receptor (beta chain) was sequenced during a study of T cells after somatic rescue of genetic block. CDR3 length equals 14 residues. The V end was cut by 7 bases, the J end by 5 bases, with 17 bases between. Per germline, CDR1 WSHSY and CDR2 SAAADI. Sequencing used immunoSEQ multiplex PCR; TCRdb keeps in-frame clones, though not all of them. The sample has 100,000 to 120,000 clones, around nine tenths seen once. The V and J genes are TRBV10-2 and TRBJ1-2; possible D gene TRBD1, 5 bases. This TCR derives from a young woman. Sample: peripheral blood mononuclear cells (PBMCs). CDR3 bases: TGCGCCAGCATGGGGGGAGACCCAAGATATGGCTACACCTTC. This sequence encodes CASMGGDPRYGYTF.